This TCR beta chain was captured by sequencing in a study of blood T cell repertoires in COVID-19. Study overall: PBMCs, B-cell-depleted T cells, or T cells were the source of the cDNA or gDNA that made up the material.

Data came from immunoSEQ multiplex PCR; TCRdb stores just in-frame clones and leaves some out. Of about 250,000 clones in the sample, around 89% were seen once. CDR1 LGHNA and CDR2 YSLEER come from the germline V gene. After removal of 0 bases from V and 9 bases from J, the junction contained 6 bases not matched to a gene. The CDR3 totals 15 residues. This clonotype was obtained from a woman between 50 and 59 years old who had recovered from COVID-19. Input material: PBMCs or T cells enriched from blood (not recorded which). V gene TRBV4-3 combines with J gene TRBJ2-7, with 12 bases identical to TRBD2. CDR3 protein: CASSQDRLAGDRQYF. DNA for the CDR3: TGCGCCAGCAGCCAAGATAGACTAGCGGGAGATAGGCAGTACTTC.